This T cell receptor (beta chain) came from a study of OX40 agonist ivuxolimab in advanced cancers. With respect to the entire study: The costimulatory receptor OX40 (CD134) was targeted by ivuxolimab, a fully human IgG2 agonistic monoclonal antibody. Of the 50 to 55 dose-escalation patients, hepatocellular carcinoma was present in about 20, melanoma in about 15, renal cell carcinoma in 9 and head and neck cancer in 9. Peripheral TCRbeta sequencing aimed to test whether ivuxolimab altered TCR sequence diversity and caused clonal T-cell expansion. Patients were allowed to have had prior anti-PD-1, anti-PD-L1 or anti-CTLA-4 therapy, and about 40% of the dose-escalation patients had been treated with checkpoint inhibitors. In the dose-escalation cohort, 82.7% of patients were male, and the mean age was roughly 56 years with a range of roughly 20 to 80. Intravenous ivuxolimab was administered to patients every 2 weeks at six dose levels: 0.01, 0.1, 0.3, 1.5, 3 and 10 mg/kg. The paper describes the monotherapy dose-escalation part (N = 52 patients) of the phase I trial of ivuxolimab. Partial responses occurred in three dose-escalation patients: two with cutaneous melanoma and one with hepatocellular carcinoma. What the authors observed across the whole study: On average, CD8+ T cells showed more expanded clones than CD4+ T cells after ivuxolimab. In the 0.1-3.0 mg/kg groups, partial responders were among the patients with the lowest normalized peripheral clonal expansion, particularly in CD8+ T cells. Low levels of normalized T-cell clonal expansion were also shown by some nonresponding patients. Which antigens the clonally expanded peripheral T cells were specific for was not determined. At doses of 0.1 to 3.0 mg/kg, clonal expansion of both CD4+ and CD8+ blood T cells was observed from baseline to week 6.

From its cysteine to its phenylalanine, the CDR3 spans 15 amino acids. Only the CDR3 DNA stays, 45 bases, in frame from base 1. From the germline V gene (reference sequence), CDR1 is LNHDA and CDR2 is SQIVND. Relative to germline, V is 4 bases shorter and J is 3 bases shorter, with 12 bases between their ends. Genomic DNA was isolated from the sorted cells so that the TCRbeta CDR3 region could be sequenced. The immunoSEQ Assay was used for sequencing of TCRbeta CDR3 regions. Drawn from immuneACCESS, this table holds only the in-frame rearrangements with V and J called that TCRdb kept. Clones are partly lost; checked studies trace under half to an unresolved V gene and leave the rest unexplained. The sample table lists about 82,000 clones, around 88% of them with a count of one. Roughly 0.8% of the sample goes to the ten largest clones. Patients with autoimmune disease history or receiving systemic immunosuppression were excluded from the trial. In every dose cohort, peripheral blood was drawn for TCR sequencing at baseline, cycle 4 day 1, and cycle 7 day 1. Samples were obtained from an open-label, multicenter, first-in-human phase I dose-escalation trial of ivuxolimab. Adults with locally advanced or metastatic head and neck squamous cell, hepatocellular, melanoma or renal cell carcinoma were enrolled in the trial. Before TCR sequencing, CD4+ and CD8+ T cells were separately sorted from peripheral blood.

To note about this clone: This receptor's antigen is unknown. Per-base qualities were not stored, and no clone one base away is much larger.

The chain links TRBV19 with TRBJ1-4; a tentative D call is TRBD1 (6 bases match). This TCR derives from an adult with an advanced solid tumor such as melanoma, head and neck, liver or kidney cancer. Sequences were derived from CD4+ or CD8+ T cells sorted from blood, sampled in a trial of the OX40 agonist ivuxolimab. The nucleotide sequence is TGTGCCAGTAGTAGCCAGGGGATGGCTAATGAAAAACTGTTTTTT. Its translation is CASSSQGMANEKLFF. Joined to the reference TRBV19 and TRBJ1-4 proteins, this CDR3 gives the full variable domain: DGGITQSPKYLFRKEGQNVTLSCEQNLNHDAMYWYRQDPGQGLRLIYYSQIVNDFQKGDIAEGYSVSREKKESFPLTVTSAQKNPTAFYLCASSSQGMANEKLFFGSGTQLSVL.